The 25 T cell receptor beta chains presented below share a single source sample, sequenced in a study of cytomegalovirus exposure and HLA in healthy donors. The PCR made use of 60 Vbeta and 13 Jbeta primers. Assay used: immunoSEQ multiplex PCR; TCRdb lists only in-frame clones, some missing. Found here are about 160,000 clones, under 75% of them singletons; the top ten hold 7.1%. The sample was PBMCs. All receptors come from a man aged 40-49 years in good health and CMV-seropositive.

The V gene is TRBV4-1, the J gene TRBJ1-5; 8 nucleotides agree with TRBD1. CDR1 is MGHRA, CDR2 YSYEKL, per germline. The CDR3 is 16 residues long. The V gene end was trimmed by 4 bases and the J gene end by 4 bases; junction bases not matched to a gene: 9. The CDR3: CASSRTGRVGNQPQHF. DNA of the CDR3: TGCGCCAGCAGCCGGACAGGGCGGGTAGGAAATCAGCCCCAGCATTTT.

The chain uses TRBV6-1 and TRBJ2-7; D not resolved. V was clipped by 0 bases and J by 4 bases, with 7 bases between them. Per germline, CDR1 MNHNS and CDR2 SASEGT. This CDR3 is built from 13 residues. The CDR3 sequence: CASSEANRYEQYF. CDR3 coding DNA: TGTGCCAGCAGTGAAGCGAACAGATACGAGCAGTACTTC.

A word on this clone: At one boundary the junction diverges from the germline segment, which might be a read error. The chain combines TRBV29-1 with TRBJ2-1; no clear D. Germline CDR1 SQVTM, CDR2 ANQGSEA. This CDR3 spans 15 amino acids. CDR3 residues: CSAEGGTPEAVGQFF. CDR3 DNA: TGCAGCGCTGAAGGTGGTACACCCGAGGCGGTCGGGCAGTTCTTC.

With respect to this clone: At one end, the junction sequence differs from germline, possibly due to a read error. This rearrangement joins TRBV7-9 to TRBJ1-5; a possible D gene is TRBD1 (6 bases). The V gene's germline CDR1 is SEHNR and CDR2 FQNEAQ (reference sequence). CDR3 size: 14 residues. Here the CDR3 DNA reads TGTTCCAGCAGCTTACAGGGCCCTAATCAGCCCCAGCATTTT. Its protein product is CSSSLQGPNQPQHF.

This clone was counted a few times. V and J are TRBV6-6 and TRBJ2-7; TRBD1 matches 9 bases. Per germline, CDR1 MNHNY and CDR2 SVGAGI (reference sequence). CDR3 length: 15 residues. J was trimmed by 3 bases and V by 5 bases; bases with no gene match: 8. This CDR3 reads CASSTPGTGRYEQYF. The CDR3 DNA follows: TGTGCCAGCAGTACCCCCGGGACAGGGCGCTACGAGCAGTACTTC.

V usage is TRBV4-2 and J usage is TRBJ2-5; 9 bases are a match to TRBD2. The DNA end is a closer match to TRBJ2-7, so the J assignment may be wrong. This CDR3 is 14 amino acids long. The germline V gene encodes CDR1 LGHNA and CDR2 YNFKEQ. The CDR3 sequence is CASSQVAGGDEQYF. Written as DNA, the CDR3 is TGTGCCAGCAGCCAAGTTGCGGGGGGGGACGAGCAGTACTTC.

The V and J genes are TRBV6-5 and TRBJ1-1, with 7 bases that match TRBD1. V gave up 7 bases and J gave up 6 bases; unmatched junction bases: 8. From germline, CDR1 is MNHEY and CDR2 SVGAGI. CDR3 size: 13 residues. DNA of the CDR3: TGTGCCAGCACTATAGGGACAGATGCTGAAGCTTTCTTT. As protein: CASTIGTDAEAFF.

The V call is TRBV5-6, the J call TRBJ2-1, with TRBD2 identical over 9 bases. Germline values: CDR1 SGHDT, CDR2 YYEEEE. The CDR3 consists of 15 residues. V was clipped by 0 bases and J by 8 bases; unmatched bases: 6. In DNA, the CDR3 is TGTGCCAGCAGCTTGGGGCTAGCGGGGAACTATGAGCAGTTCTTC. It specifies CASSLGLAGNYEQFF.

The rearrangement links TRBV5-1 to TRBJ2-2; 7 bases agree with TRBD1. Germline V gene data show CDR1 as SGHRS and CDR2 as YFSETQ. This CDR3 comprises 16 residues. V was pared by 1 base and J by 2 bases, with 5 bases of the junction left unmatched. The CDR3 DNA reads TGCGCCAGCAGCTTGTTCCAGGGGGTAAACACCGGGGAGCTGTTTTTT. The encoded protein is CASSLFQGVNTGELFF. Combining the CDR3 with reference TRBV5-1 and TRBJ2-2 gives the whole variable domain KAGVTQTPRYLIKTRGQQVTLSCSPISGHRSVSWYQQTPGQGLQFLFEYFSETQRNKGNFPGRFSGRQFSNSRSEMNVSTLELGDSALYLCASSLFQGVNTGELFFGEGSRLTVL.

This chain links TRBV9 with TRBJ1-3, with a possible D match to TRBD1 (5 bases). The germline gives CDR1 SGDLS, CDR2 YYNGEE. Trimming pared 4 bases from V and 4 bases from J, leaving 18 bases between. This CDR3 has 16 residues. The CDR3 region is CASSPGRGGAGNTIYF. The CDR3 bases are TGTGCCAGCAGCCCTGGGCGGGGGGGAGCGGGAAACACCATATATTTT.

The chain has TRBV30 and TRBJ1-1, with 9 bases matching TRBD1. This CDR3 has 14 residues. The germline V gene has CDR1 GTSNPN and CDR2 SVGIG (reference sequence). V shed 2 bases and J 4 bases; nucleotides not matched to a gene: 5. CDR3 amino acids: CAWSPTTGGTEAFF. The CDR3 DNA is TGTGCCTGGAGTCCGACGACAGGGGGCACTGAAGCTTTCTTT.

V is TRBV7-9 and J is TRBJ1-4; 8 nucleotides agree with TRBD1. This CDR3 contains 18 residues. The germline V gene has CDR1 SEHNR and CDR2 FQNEAQ (reference sequence). Trimming took 4 bases from V and 8 from J; bases not matched to a gene: 18. Here the CDR3 reads CASSSRRQGRVLTEKLFF. The CDR3 DNA is TGTGCCAGCAGCTCGAGGAGACAGGGGAGAGTCTTAACCGAAAAACTGTTTTTT.

The chain couples TRBV5-1 to TRBJ2-7; TRBD1 matches at 10 bases. The CDR3 is 15 amino acids. CDR1 and CDR2 from the germline V gene are SGHRS and YFSETQ. The ends lost 3 bases at V and 4 bases at J; junction bases unmatched: 7. CDR3 sequence: CASSSPGTGVYEQYF. The CDR3 DNA sequence: TGCGCCAGCAGCTCTCCCGGGACAGGGGTGTACGAGCAGTACTTC.

This clone appeared a single time. The V and J genes are TRBV5-6 and TRBJ1-2; 9 bases are shared with TRBD1. Germline V gene lookup returns CDR1 SGHDT and CDR2 YYEEEE. Trimming at V came to 2 bases and at J to 8 bases, leaving 7 bases not matched to a gene. The CDR3 loop spans 14 amino acids. The DNA of the CDR3 is TGTGCCAGCAGCTTTAGTGGGACAGGGTCAGGCTACACCTTC. Its protein product is CASSFSGTGSGYTF.

The chain joins TRBV4-3 to TRBJ2-5, with TRBD2 matching 11 bases. With V trimmed by 4 bases and J by 2 bases, 3 bases remained unmatched. CDR1 LGHNA and CDR2 YSLEER come from the germline V gene. The CDR3 has 15 residues. CDR3 sequence: CASSLLAGGQETQYF. For the CDR3, the DNA is TGCGCCAGCAGCCTGTTAGCGGGGGGGCAAGAGACCCAGTACTTC.

The chain couples TRBV5-1 to TRBJ2-3; D unclear. The germline V gene encodes CDR1 SGHRS and CDR2 YFSETQ. With 4 bases removed from V and 0 bases from J, the gap between germline ends came to 6 bases. The CDR3 consists of 13 residues. CDR3 protein: CASSQASTDTQYF. The CDR3 bases are TGCGCCAGCAGCCAAGCTAGCACAGATACGCAGTATTTT.

The genes are TRBV27 and TRBJ2-3, with 7 bases identical to TRBD1. Germline assignment: CDR1 MNHEY and CDR2 SMNVEV (reference sequence). V was pared by 7 bases and J by 0 bases, with 7 bases of the junction left unmatched. The CDR3 loop spans 15 amino acids. CDR3 nucleotide sequence: TGTGCCAGCAATGTTAAGGGGGCTAGCACAGATACGCAGTATTTT. Its protein is CASNVKGASTDTQYF.

For the CDR3, the DNA is TGTGCCAGCAGTTGGGGGACTTCAGATTCACCCCTCCACTTT. Translated, it gives CASSWGTSDSPLHF. The chain links TRBV7-3 to TRBJ1-6; TRBD1 might be the D (5 bases). Trimming pared 6 bases from V and 8 bases from J, leaving 14 bases between. This CDR3 contains 14 residues. The germline gives CDR1 SGHTA, CDR2 FQGTGA.

The V gene is TRBV7-9, the J gene TRBJ1-4, with TRBD1 identical over 8 bases. Losses at the gene ends were 4 bases for V and 7 bases for J; bases not matched to a gene: 5. The CDR3 covers 14 residues. Germline loops: CDR1 SEHNR, CDR2 FQNEAQ (reference sequence). The CDR3 nucleotides are TGTGCCAGCAGCTCCCCCAGGGGGCTTGAAAAACTGTTTTTT. It codes for CASSSPRGLEKLFF.

Comments on this clone: Other DNA sequences in this specimen translate into the identical CDR3. The rearrangement links TRBV18 to TRBJ1-6; 7 bases match TRBD1. Germline V lookup: CDR1 KGHSH, CDR2 LQKENI. Trimming removed 4 bases from V and 8 bases from J; junction bases left unmatched: 2. The CDR3 is 13 amino acids. Here the CDR3 reads CASSRDRDSPLHF. CDR3 bases: TGTGCCAGCTCACGCGACAGGGATTCACCCCTCCACTTT.

This clone has a single count. CDR3 DNA: TGTGCCAGCAGTTGGACTGACAGGGGGCAGGGGGAGCTGTTTTTT. It encodes CASSWTDRGQGELFF. V and J are TRBV6-6 and TRBJ2-2; 10 bases are shared with TRBD1. V lost 4 bases to trimming and J lost 8 bases; unmatched junction nucleotides: 7. Germline V gene sequence: CDR1 MNHNY, CDR2 SVGAGI (reference sequence). This CDR3 has 15 amino acids.

This clone has more than one count but fewer than ten. The chain couples TRBV6-4 to TRBJ1-6; TRBD1 matches at 7 bases. The germline V gene encodes CDR1 MRHNA and CDR2 SNTAGT. There are 14 residues in the CDR3. V trimming: 3 bases; J trimming: 6 bases; junction bases outside the gene matches: 2. For the CDR3, the DNA is TGTGCCAGCAGTGAAACAGGGGTTAATTCACCCCTCCACTTT. Amino acid sequence: CASSETGVNSPLHF.

The sample holds a few counts of this clone. This chain uses TRBV7-3 with TRBJ2-2, with D possibly being TRBD2 (5 bases). Trimming took 3 bases from V and 5 from J, leaving 7 bases between them. The CDR3 spans 13 residues. Germline assignment: CDR1 SGHTA and CDR2 FQGTGA. The CDR3 spells CASSFRGTGELFF. DNA of the CDR3: TGTGCCAGCAGCTTCCGCGGGACCGGGGAGCTGTTTTTT.

This chain links TRBV4-1 with TRBJ2-3, with a weak D call TRBD2 (6 bases). There are 16 residues in the CDR3. Germline values: CDR1 MGHRA, CDR2 YSYEKL. V was pared by 1 base and J by 5 bases, with 16 bases between. CDR3 protein: CASSQGETGVKDTQYF. CDR3 in DNA: TGCGCCAGCAGCCAAGGAGAAACGGGGGTAAAAGATACGCAGTATTTT.

The V and J genes are TRBV7-9 and TRBJ1-1, with 7 bases that match TRBD1. Germline assignment: CDR1 SEHNR and CDR2 FQNEAQ (reference sequence). V lost 6 bases and J lost 5; bases outside the gene matches: 12. This CDR3 region has 15 residues. CDR3 coding DNA: TGTGCCAGCAGACCTAAGGACAGGCTGGGGACTGAAGCTTTCTTT. Its protein is CASRPKDRLGTEAFF.